The 7 T cell receptor beta chains presented below share a single source sample, sequenced in a study of control samples from healthy donors and cancer patients. Profiling relied on immunoSEQ multiplex PCR, and the TCRdb table lists in-frame clones only, not all of them. The sample contains fewer than 500,000 clones, 80% to 95% of which appear only once. Sequences were obtained from PBMCs. The receptors here all came from a man between 40 and 49 years old with head and neck cancer.

The V and J genes are TRBV19 and TRBJ1-5; TRBD1 is a possible D gene (6 bases). Trimming stripped 4 bases from V and 3 bases from J, with 10 bases between. Germline V lookup: CDR1 LNHDA, CDR2 SQIVND (reference sequence). This CDR3 has 14 amino acids. CDR3 in amino acids: CASSTYRVNQPQHF. The CDR3 DNA reads TGTGCCAGTAGTACTTACAGGGTCAATCAGCCCCAGCATTTT.

The rearrangement links TRBV9 to TRBJ2-5, with TRBD2 identical over 11 bases. The CDR3 extends over 17 amino acids. The V segment lost 0 bases and the J segment 0 bases; nucleotides outside the gene matches: 4. The germline gives CDR1 SGDLS, CDR2 YYNGEE. DNA of the CDR3: TGTGCCAGCAGCGTAGGGGCTAGCGGGGGGTACCAAGAGACCCAGTACTTC. Its translation is CASSVGASGGYQETQYF. Based on the CDR3 plus reference TRBV9 and TRBJ2-5, the full variable domain is DSGVTQTPKHLITATGQRVTLRCSPRSGDLSVYWYQQSLDQGLQFLIQYYNGEERAKGNILERFSAQQFPDLHSELNLSSLELGDSALYFCASSVGASGGYQETQYFGPGTRLLVL.

V usage is TRBV24-1 and J usage is TRBJ2-1, with 8 bases fitting TRBD2. V lost 5 bases to trimming and J lost 1 base; unmatched junction nucleotides: 6. CDR1 and CDR2 from the germline V gene are KGHDR and SFDVKD. The CDR3 has 16 residues. The CDR3, as DNA: TGTGCCACCAGTGGGGTGAGCGGGAGTTCCTACAATGAGCAGTTCTTC. It encodes CATSGVSGSSYNEQFF.

The genes are TRBV5-1 and TRBJ1-4, with TRBD1 matching 8 bases. V trimming: 4 bases; J trimming: 7 bases; junction bases outside the gene matches: 9. The CDR3 loop spans 15 amino acids. The germline V gene encodes CDR1 SGHRS and CDR2 YFSETQ. The CDR3 sequence: CASSPRTGSVEKLFF. The CDR3 nucleotides are TGCGCCAGCAGCCCCAGGACAGGGTCAGTTGAAAAACTGTTTTTT.

V is TRBV5-5 and J is TRBJ2-1; TRBD2 matches at 11 bases. V gave up 1 base and J gave up 4 bases; unmatched junction bases: 4. Germline lookup yields CDR1 SGHKS and CDR2 YYEKEE (reference sequence). The CDR3 loop spans 16 amino acids. The CDR3 DNA sequence: TGTGCCAGCAGCTTGTCAGGGACTAGCGGTTACAATGAGCAGTTCTTC. Protein product: CASSLSGTSGYNEQFF. The full variable domain, its missing parts supplied by reference TRBV5-5 and TRBJ2-1, is DAGVTQSPTHLIKTRGQQVTLRCSPISGHKSVSWYQQVLGQGPQFIFQYYEKEERGRGNFPDRFSARQFPNYSSELNVNALLLGDSALYLCASSLSGTSGYNEQFFGPGTRLTVL.

The chain recombines TRBV4-1 with TRBJ2-5; 7 bases fit TRBD2. The ends lost 0 bases at V and 7 bases at J; junction bases unmatched: 11. There are 16 residues in the CDR3. Per germline, CDR1 MGHRA and CDR2 YSYEKL. The CDR3, as DNA: TGCGCCAGCAGCCAAGATTGGGGGGGGGAACGCGTGACCCAGTACTTC. It specifies CASSQDWGGERVTQYF.

A word on this clone: The junction does not match germline at one end; this may be a read error. This chain connects TRBV5-6 to TRBJ1-5; no clear D. Germline loops: CDR1 SGHDT, CDR2 YYEEEE. The CDR3 runs 15 residues. The CDR3 bases are TGTACCAGCAGCTTCCGGATTAGTAGCAATCAGCCCCAGCATTTT. Translating it yields CTSSFRISSNQPQHF.